This note documents a single T cell receptor beta chain sequence. Its antigen is not known. The data were obtained in a study of shared clonotypes between healthy human individuals. Regarding the study as a whole: Clonotypes shared by all four donors outscored non-shared clonotypes in generation probability.

TCRdb's table, derived via immunoSEQ multiplex PCR, lists solely in-frame clones and lacks some. The data show around 2.1 million clones, approximately 94% seen once. Naive CD8 populations comprised CD45RO-negative cells positively selected for CCR7, excluding terminally differentiated effector memory CD45RA+ cells. This TCR was sampled from a man between 18 and 35 years old in good health. Some clones in this sample may be carry-over from other donors' samples. Sequencing input: naive CD8+ T cells from PBMCs.

CDR3 amino acids: CASSPRGDLISYNEQFF. The CDR3 DNA reads as TGTGCCAGCAGCCCAAGGGGGGACTTGATATCCTACAATGAGCAGTTCTTC. The rearrangement uses TRBV7-3 and TRBJ2-1; D is perhaps TRBD1 or TRBD2 (6 bases each). Germline CDR1 reads SGHTA; CDR2 reads FQGTGA. V lost 5 bases and J 1 base, leaving 18 bases between the germline ends. CDR3 length: 17 residues.